The clone carrying this TCR beta chain occurred a few times. Its cognate antigen is unknown. RNA served as the template for amplifying TCR beta CDR3 regions. After a first-round RT-PCR with HTBI primers, a second-round multiplex PCR was run. TCRdb called the multiplex PCR reads again in MiXCR, with one record for every CDR3 protein. The sample shows 300,000 to 400,000 distinct CDR3 sequences, 15% to 20% of them seen only once. These data come from a study of Graves' ophthalmopathy and Graves' hyperthyroidism. CDR3 size: 16 residues. V lost 2 bases and J 4 bases, leaving 14 bases between the germline ends. Per the germline V gene, CDR1 is LNHDA and CDR2 is SQIVND (reference sequence). Notes on the study in general: Most expanded clonotypes in thyroid above 0.001 frequency also showed up in blood.

This sequence joins TRBV19 and TRBJ2-2, with TRBD1 as a possible D gene (5 bases). The sequencing input was peripheral blood. This receptor was identified in an adult woman with stable Graves' hyperthyroidism. CDR3 DNA: TGTGCCAGTAGTATATTGGCGCAGGGCCGCACCGGGGAGCTGTTTTTT. This translates into CASSILAQGRTGELFF.